This is a list of T cell receptor beta chains from one sample in a study of T cell responses to AZD1222 COVID-19 vaccine. Sequencing used immunoSEQ multiplex PCR; TCRdb keeps in-frame clones, though not all of them. Of about 94,000 clones in the sample, 70% to 90% are singletons; the top ten hold 9% to 14%. The sample in question was peripheral blood, obtained 28 days after the second AZD1222 dose. These receptors came from an adult who received the AZD1222 COVID-19 vaccine. CDR3s include the opening cysteine and the closing phenylalanine or tryptophan. A D gene is named only where the DNA matches it firmly. Only part of the rows carry a size: once, few, many, or a class if the clone is expanded.

d_gene	j_gene	v_gene	abundance	CDR3aa	CDR3nt
TRBD1	TRBJ1-3	TRBV2	NA	CASSHKVTGGNTIYF	TGTGCCAGCAGTCATAAAGTGACAGGGGGAAACACCATATATTTT
NA	TRBJ1-1	TRBV7-6	once	CAPPVRHAFLMNTEAFF	TGTGCCCCTCCTGTGAGACACGCCTTCCTAATGAACACTGAAGCTTTCTTT
TRBD1	TRBJ1-5	TRBV27	few	CASSLTGRQPQHF	TGTGCCAGCAGTTTGACAGGGCGGCAGCCCCAGCATTTT
NA	TRBJ2-5	TRBV29-1	NA	CSGLRAFQETQYF	TGCAGCGGACTTAGGGCCTTCCAAGAGACCCAGTACTTC
NA	TRBJ2-7	TRBV20-1	once	CSAGNYEQYF	TGCAGTGCGGGTAACTACGAGCAGTACTTC
NA	TRBJ2-1	TRBV27	NA	CASSLSSHRNQQFF	TGTGCCAGCAGTTTATCTAGCCACCGTAATCAGCAGTTCTTC
NA	TRBJ1-2	TRBV6-5	NA	CASSTQLTTEHGYTF	TGTGCCAGCAGTACCCAGCTAACGACAGAGCATGGCTACACCTTC
NA	TRBJ2-4	TRBV5-5	NA	CASSLMEGAKNIQYF	TGTGCCAGCAGCTTGATGGAGGGGGCCAAAAACATTCAGTACTTC
TRBD1	TRBJ1-5	TRBV7-8	NA	CASSHRGLGNQPQHF	TGTGCCAGCAGCCACAGGGGGCTGGGCAATCAGCCCCAGCATTTT
TRBD2	TRBJ2-1	TRBV29-1	NA	CSVRRFGLAGGRPYNEQFF	TGCAGCGTCCGAAGGTTTGGACTAGCGGGGGGCCGTCCCTACAATGAGCAGTTCTTC
NA	TRBJ2-4	TRBV12-5	NA	CASGLGGGDIQYF	TGTGCTAGTGGTCTGGGAGGGGGAGACATTCAGTACTTC
TRBD2	TRBJ2-7	TRBV3-1/TRBV3-2	NA	CASSQDSGLAGREQYF	TGTGCCAGCAGCCAAGATAGCGGGCTAGCGGGACGCGAGCAGTACTTC
TRBD1	TRBJ1-5	TRBV6-1	NA	CASSETGSREPQHF	TGTGCCAGCAGTGAGACAGGGTCGAGGGAGCCCCAGCATTTT
TRBD1	TRBJ1-4	TRBV5-1	NA	CASRAGTGGEKLFF	TGCGCCAGCAGGGCCGGGACAGGGGGCGAAAAACTGTTTTTT
TRBD1	TRBJ2-7	TRBV6-2/TRBV6-3	once	CASSSDRGQSYEQYF	TGTGCCAGCAGTTCAGACAGGGGACAATCCTACGAGCAGTACTTC
NA	TRBJ2-1	TRBV5-1	NA	CASSLPMGNEQFF	TGCGCCAGCAGCTTGCCCATGGGGAATGAGCAGTTCTTC
NA	TRBJ1-1	TRBV6-5	NA	CASSSQYGYMNTEAFF	TGTGCCAGCAGTTCTCAATACGGGTATATGAACACTGAAGCTTTCTTT
NA	TRBJ2-1	TRBV10-3	NA	CAIGTIQGTEQFF	TGTGCCATCGGTACCATACAGGGAACTGAGCAGTTCTTC
TRBD1	TRBJ2-2	TRBV9	NA	CASSVETGNTGELFF	TGTGCCAGCAGCGTAGAGACAGGGAATACCGGGGAGCTGTTTTTT
NA	TRBJ2-1	TRBV7-7	NA	CASSLGPGESNEQFF	TGTGCTAGCAGCTTAGGGCCAGGGGAAAGCAATGAGCAGTTCTTC
NA	TRBJ1-2	TRBV7-9	NA	CASSLEGMDGYTF	TGTGCCAGCAGCCTAGAAGGAATGGATGGCTACACCTTC
NA	TRBJ2-7	TRBV12-3/TRBV12-4	NA	CASSLEMLGAQYF	TGTGCCAGCAGTTTGGAGATGTTGGGGGCTCAGTACTTC
NA	TRBJ1-3	TRBV5-1	NA	CASSLPSRSGNTIYF	TGCGCCAGCAGTCTCCCCTCCAGGTCTGGAAACACCATATATTTT
TRBD1	TRBJ1-3	TRBV10-3	many	CAISEPNRGAGNTIYF	TGTGCCATCAGTGAGCCAAACAGGGGCGCTGGAAACACCATATATTTT
NA	TRBJ1-3	TRBV7-3	NA	CTQEGHNGNTIYF	TGTACGCAGGAGGGGCACAATGGAAACACCATATATTTT
NA	TRBJ2-2	TRBV7-9	NA	CASSLAWGQVTGELFF	TGTGCCAGCAGCTTAGCATGGGGTCAGGTCACCGGGGAGCTGTTTTTT
NA	TRBJ1-6	TRBV19	few	CASSIDRAAFSSYNSPLHF	TGTGCCAGTAGTATAGATCGGGCGGCGTTCAGCTCCTATAATTCACCCCTCCACTTT
NA	TRBJ1-5	TRBV7-2	NA	CASSFDSFNQPQHF	TGTGCCAGCAGCTTCGACAGTTTCAATCAGCCCCAGCATTTT
NA	TRBJ1-5	TRBV6-7	NA	CASSYPKTGGQPQHF	TGTGCCAGCAGTTACCCGAAGACAGGCGGTCAGCCCCAGCATTTT
TRBD1	TRBJ2-3	TRBV7-8	NA	CASSPRTGGNTDTQYF	TGTGCCAGCAGCCCAAGGACAGGGGGTAACACAGATACGCAGTATTTT
NA	TRBJ1-1	TRBV6-5	NA	CASSYPWSNTEAFF	TGTGCCAGCAGTTACCCTTGGTCGAACACTGAAGCTTTCTTT
TRBD1	TRBJ1-4	TRBV18	NA	CASSPRLQGATNEKLFF	TGTGCCAGCTCACCTAGACTGCAGGGGGCTACTAATGAAAAACTGTTTTTT